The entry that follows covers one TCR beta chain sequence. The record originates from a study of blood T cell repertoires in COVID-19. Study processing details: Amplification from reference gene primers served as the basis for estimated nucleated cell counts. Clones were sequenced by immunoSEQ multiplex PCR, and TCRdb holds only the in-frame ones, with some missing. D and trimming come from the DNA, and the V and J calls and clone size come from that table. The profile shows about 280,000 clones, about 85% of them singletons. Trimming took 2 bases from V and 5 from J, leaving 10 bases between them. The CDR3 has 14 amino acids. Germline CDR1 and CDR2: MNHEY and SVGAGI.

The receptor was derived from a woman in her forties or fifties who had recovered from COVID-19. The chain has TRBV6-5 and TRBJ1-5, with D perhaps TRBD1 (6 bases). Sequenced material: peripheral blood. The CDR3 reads CASSYQGGDQPQHF. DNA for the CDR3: TGTGCCAGCAGTTACCAAGGGGGGGATCAGCCCCAGCATTTT.